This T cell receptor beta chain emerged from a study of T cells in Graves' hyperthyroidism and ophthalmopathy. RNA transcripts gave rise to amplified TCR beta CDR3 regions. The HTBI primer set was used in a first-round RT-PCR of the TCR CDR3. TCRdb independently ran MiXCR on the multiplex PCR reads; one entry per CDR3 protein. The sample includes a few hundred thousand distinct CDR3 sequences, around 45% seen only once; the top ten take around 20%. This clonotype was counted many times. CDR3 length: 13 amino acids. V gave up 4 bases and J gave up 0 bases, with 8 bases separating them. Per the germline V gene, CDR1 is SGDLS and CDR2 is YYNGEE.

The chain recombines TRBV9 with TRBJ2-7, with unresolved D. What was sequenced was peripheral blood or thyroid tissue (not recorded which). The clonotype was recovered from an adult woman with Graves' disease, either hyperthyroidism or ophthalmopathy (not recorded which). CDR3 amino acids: CASSLDGSYEQYF. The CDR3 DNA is TGTGCCAGCAGCCTGGACGGCTCCTACGAGCAGTACTTC.